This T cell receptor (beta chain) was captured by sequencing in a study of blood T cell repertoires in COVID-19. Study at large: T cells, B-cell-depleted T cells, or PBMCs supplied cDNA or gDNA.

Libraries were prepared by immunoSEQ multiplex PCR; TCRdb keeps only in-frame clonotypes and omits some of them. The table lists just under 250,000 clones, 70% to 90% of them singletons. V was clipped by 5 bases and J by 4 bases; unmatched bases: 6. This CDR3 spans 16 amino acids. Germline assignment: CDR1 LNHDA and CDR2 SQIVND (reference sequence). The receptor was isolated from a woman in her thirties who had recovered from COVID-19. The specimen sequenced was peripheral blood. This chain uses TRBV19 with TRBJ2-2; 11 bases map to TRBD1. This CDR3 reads CASSFGQGASTGELFF. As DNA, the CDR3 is TGTGCCAGTAGTTTTGGACAGGGGGCGAGCACCGGGGAGCTGTTTTTT.